Listed here are 22 T cell receptor beta chains from one sample, sequenced in a study of T cell repertoires in cytomegalovirus infection. Via MiXCR, TCRdb re-called the reads, giving one row per CDR3 protein. The table includes about 210,000 distinct CDR3 sequences, roughly 6.5% detected once. Sequencing was done on a sample of PBMCs. The source is a human donor in good health (CMV status not recorded). Some clones in this sample may be carry-over from other donors' samples.

In its sample, this clonotype was seen many times. CDR3: CASSRDLSDTQYF. Here the CDR3 DNA reads TGTGCCAGCAGCCGGGACTTATCAGATACGCAGTATTTT. The rearrangement joins TRBV6-2 or TRBV6-3 to TRBJ2-3; tentative D call: TRBD2 (6 bases). Deletions cut 6 bases from V and 4 bases from J, with 11 bases between. Germline CDR1 MNHEY, CDR2 SVGEGT. The CDR3 length is 13 residues.

This clonotype was recorded at least ten times. At one end, the junction sequence differs from germline, possibly due to a read error. V usage is TRBV28 and J usage is TRBJ2-7; the D call may be TRBD1 or TRBD2 (5 bases each). Looked up from germline, CDR1 is MDHEN and CDR2 is SYDVKM. The CDR3 extends over 11 amino acids. The CDR3 sequence is CASSSPPGHNF. The CDR3 bases are TGTGCCAGCAGCTCCCCCCCGGGGCACAACTTC.

This clonotype was observed many times. The chain links TRBV20-1 to TRBJ1-3; the D is unclear. V lost 2 bases, J lost 1 base, and 9 bases lay in between. CDR3 length equals 14 residues. Germline V gene lookup returns CDR1 DFQATT and CDR2 SNEGSKA (reference sequence). The CDR3 sequence: CSARSQHSGNTIYF. In nucleotides, the CDR3 is TGCAGTGCTAGATCCCAGCATTCTGGAAACACCATATATTTT.

This clonotype was detected many times. The chain joins TRBV7-2 to TRBJ2-3; D might be TRBD1 (6 bases). This CDR3 spans 14 amino acids. Germline V CDR1 and CDR2: SGHTA, FQGNSA. V was cut by 4 bases and J by 6 bases, with 14 bases left in between. CDR3 bases: TGTGCCAGCAGCTCTGGGCATCAGGGGGATACGCAGTATTTT. Translated, it gives CASSSGHQGDTQYF.

In its sample, this clonotype was seen many times. The chain has TRBV28 and TRBJ1-1, with TRBD1 matching over 9 bases. The junction had 2 bases not matched to a gene; V was cut back by 8 bases and J by 1 base. The CDR3 spans 13 residues. Germline CDR1 MDHEN, CDR2 SYDVKM. The CDR3 coding sequence is TGTGCCAGCGGGACAGGGCCGAACACTGAAGCTTTCTTT. As protein: CASGTGPNTEAFF.

The sample holds many counts of this clonotype. The rearrangement joins TRBV25-1 to TRBJ2-1; 9 bases are shared with TRBD2. CDR3 length: 12 residues. Germline values: CDR1 MGHDK, CDR2 SYGVNS. V dropped 5 bases and J dropped 13; count of bases not matched to a gene: 6. CDR3 nucleotide sequence: TGTGCCAGCAGTTTCCCTAGCGGGGACCAGTTCTTC. Encoded protein: CASSFPSGDQFF.

This clonotype was counted ten times or more. The CDR3 region has the DNA TGTGCCAGCAGTTTCCGGTCCGATAATTCACCCCTCCACTTT. This codes for CASSFRSDNSPLHF. The V gene is TRBV6-2 or TRBV6-3, the J gene TRBJ1-6, with D uncertain. Between the trimmed V and J ends, which lost 4 bases and 5 bases, there was a span of 9 bases. The CDR3 is 14 amino acids. CDR1 and CDR2 from the germline V gene are MNHEY and SVGEGT.

The rearrangement joins TRBV19 to TRBJ1-1; D unresolved. Germline V gives CDR1 LNHDA, CDR2 SQIVND (reference sequence). V was pared by 3 bases and J by 1 base, with 6 bases between. The CDR3 runs to 13 residues. The CDR3 spells CASSIRRNTEAFF. The CDR3 DNA reads as TGTGCCAGTAGTATTCGAAGGAACACTGAAGCTTTCTTT.

This clonotype was recorded at least ten times. The rearrangement links TRBV7-2 to TRBJ1-2; perhaps TRBD1 as D (6 bases). The CDR3 runs to 14 residues. Deletions cut 0 bases from V and 2 bases from J, with 7 bases between. Germline CDR1 SGHTA, CDR2 FQGNSA. The CDR3 reads CASSLAQGNYGYTF. The DNA for the CDR3 is TGTGCCAGCAGCTTAGCGCAGGGGAACTATGGCTACACCTTC.

This clonotype was recorded at least ten times. The chain links TRBV20-1 to TRBJ2-6, with a possible D match to TRBD2 (5 bases). The CDR3 is 16 amino acids. CDR1 and CDR2 (germline): DFQATT, SNEGSKA (reference sequence). V lost 3 bases to trimming and J lost 2 bases, with 14 bases between them. DNA for the CDR3: TGCAGTGCTAGCCTTGGAGGAACCACTGGGGCCAACGTCCTGACTTTC. Its translation: CSASLGGTTGANVLTF.

This clonotype appeared many times. The J gene is TRBJ1-2, the V gene TRBV10-3; D ambiguous. CDR3 length equals 13 residues. V dropped 6 bases and J dropped 6 bases, with 14 bases sitting between them. CDR1 and CDR2 from the germline V gene are ENHRY and SYGVKD. CDR3 region: CAIRPLTGDGYTF. In DNA form, the CDR3 reads TGTGCCATCAGGCCCTTAACTGGGGATGGCTACACCTTC.

This rearrangement joins TRBV15 to TRBJ2-3; TRBD1 or TRBD2 may be the D gene (6 bases each). V lost 5 bases and J lost 1, with 13 bases in between. Germline loops: CDR1 LNHNV, CDR2 YYDKDF (reference sequence). The CDR3 runs to 15 residues. The CDR3 DNA is TGTGCCACCAGCCTGTCCGGGGGCGGCACAGATACGCAGTATTTT. Protein product: CATSLSGGGTDTQYF.

J is TRBJ1-1 and V is TRBV5-6; D may be TRBD1 (5 bases). Germline V gene sequence: CDR1 SGHDT, CDR2 YYEEEE. The CDR3 is 15 amino acids. V gave up 0 bases and J gave up 2 bases, with 11 bases separating them. CDR3 residues: CASSLDWGSNTEAFF. The CDR3 nucleotides are TGTGCCAGCAGCTTGGATTGGGGCAGCAACACTGAAGCTTTCTTT.

This clonotype was counted ten times or more. This rearrangement joins TRBV7-8 to TRBJ1-5; 7 bases match TRBD1. The V and J ends lost 2 bases and 0 bases, in that order; junction bases with no gene match: 7. This CDR3 has 17 residues. Germline V gives CDR1 SGHVS, CDR2 FQNEAQ. CDR3 region: CASSLPTGPDSNQPQHF. Here the CDR3 DNA reads TGTGCCAGCAGCTTACCGACAGGGCCCGATAGCAATCAGCCCCAGCATTTT.

This clonotype showed up many times. V gene TRBV20-1 combines with J gene TRBJ1-2; TRBD1 aligns across 10 bases. Trimming cost V 3 bases and J 4 bases; bases outside gene matches: 8. This CDR3 contains 15 residues. Per germline, CDR1 DFQATT and CDR2 SNEGSKA (reference sequence). CDR3 protein: CSASYPGQGIYGYTF. CDR3 DNA: TGCAGTGCTAGTTACCCGGGACAGGGGATCTATGGCTACACCTTC.

This clonotype was found many times. V usage is TRBV29-1 and J usage is TRBJ1-2, with TRBD1 as a possible D gene (6 bases). Trimming removed 4 bases from V and 3 bases from J, with 9 bases in between. CDR1 and CDR2 from the germline V gene are SQVTM and ANQGSEA. This CDR3 has 12 amino acids. The CDR3 loop is CSVVSGDYGYTF. Here the CDR3 DNA reads TGCAGCGTTGTGTCAGGGGACTATGGCTACACCTTC.

This sequence joins TRBV29-1 and TRBJ1-1; no clear D gene. Germline V lookup: CDR1 SQVTM, CDR2 ANQGSEA. CDR3 length: 13 residues. V was pared by 8 bases and J by 7 bases, with 20 bases between. The CDR3 DNA follows: TGCAGCCTTGTTCCCTCTGGACGGGATGAAGCTTTCTTT. Amino acids: CSLVPSGRDEAFF.

In this sample, this clonotype turned up many times. The J gene is TRBJ1-2, the V gene TRBV29-1; 9 bases line up with TRBD1. This CDR3 is 11 amino acids long. Germline-derived CDR1 and CDR2 are SQVTM and ANQGSEA. Germline trimming cut 7 bases from V and 7 bases from J; bases unmatched to any gene: 4. This CDR3 is CSGGTGPGYTF. CDR3 bases: TGCAGCGGAGGGACAGGGCCTGGCTACACCTTC.

This clonotype was recorded a few times. This chain connects TRBV30 to TRBJ1-2; 12 bases align to TRBD1. CDR1 GTSNPN and CDR2 SVGIG come from the germline V gene (reference sequence). The CDR3 consists of 15 residues. The J segment lost 8 bases and the V segment lost 4 bases, leaving 11 bases of the junction unmatched. The CDR3 loop is CAWNPPGQGAGGYTF. The CDR3 DNA sequence: TGTGCCTGGAACCCTCCGGGACAGGGGGCTGGGGGCTACACCTTC.

This clonotype was detected many times. The chain employs TRBV7-2 and TRBJ2-3; D is unclear. The CDR3 is made up of 12 amino acids. The V end was cut by 4 bases, the J end by 4 bases, with 6 bases between. Germline CDR1 is SGHTA and CDR2 is FQGNSA. Here the CDR3 DNA reads TGTGCCAGCAGCTCTATGGCAGATACGCAGTATTTT. It encodes CASSSMADTQYF. Looking up the rest from reference TRBV7-2 and TRBJ2-3 gives the full variable domain: GAGVSQSPSNKVTEKGKDVELRCDPISGHTALYWYRQSLGQGLEFLIYFQGNSAPDKSGLPSDRFSAERTGGSVSTLTIQRTQQEDSAVYLCASSSMADTQYFGPGTRLTVL.

This clonotype has at least ten counts. Germline is not matched at one junction end, which may reflect a read error. The chain links TRBV7-2 to TRBJ2-2; 10 bases line up with TRBD1. This CDR3 region has 15 residues. Germline CDR1 SGHTA, CDR2 FQGNSA. CDR3 in DNA: TGTGCCAGCAGCTTAAACCCGGCCGGGACAGGGGACCTGTTTTTT. This gives the protein CASSLNPAGTGDLFF.

This clonotype appeared many times. The rearrangement links TRBV7-6 to TRBJ1-5, with D unclear. The length of the CDR3 is 13 residues. Trimming left V 1 base short and J 5 bases short, with 6 bases between. Germline loops: CDR1 SGHVS, CDR2 FNYEAQ. CDR3 sequence: CASSLGPDQPQHF. The CDR3 DNA reads TGTGCCAGCAGCTTAGGGCCCGATCAGCCCCAGCATTTT.